This entry lists 5 T cell receptor beta chains sequenced from one sample in a study of blood T cells in healthy people across ages. Primed by a sample-barcoded 5' primer and a J-beta primer mix, a second PCR proceeded for roughly 6 to 12 cycles. MiXCR, run by TCRdb on the 5' RACE reads, gives a single entry per CDR3 protein. The repertoire holds 1.5 million to 2 million distinct CDR3 sequences, with roughly 52% as singletons. The material sequenced was blood. Receptor source: a woman aged 40 to 49 in good health.

The sample holds one count of this clonotype. One end of the junction is discordant with germline, which a read error may explain. The J gene is TRBJ1-5, the V gene TRBV20-1; D is undetermined. Germline V gene sequence: CDR1 DFQATT, CDR2 SNEGSKA (reference sequence). CDR3 length: 13 amino acids. DNA of the CDR3: TGCAGTGTTAGAAACGGGGTCTCCCAGCCCCAGCATTTT. Translation gives CSVRNGVSQPQHF.

This rearrangement joins TRBV7-8 to TRBJ2-1, with D tentatively TRBD1 (6 bases). The germline V gene encodes CDR1 SGHVS and CDR2 FQNEAQ. The ends were cut back, 1 base at V and 4 bases at J, with 8 bases in the middle. The length of the CDR3 is 14 residues. The CDR3 region is CASSLEGEYNEQFF. CDR3 sequence (DNA): TGTGCCAGCAGCTTAGAGGGGGAATACAATGAGCAGTTCTTC.

The chain combines TRBV29-1 with TRBJ2-5; no clear D gene. The CDR3 totals 15 residues. Trimming stripped 2 bases from V and 2 bases from J, with 15 bases between. Germline CDR1 SQVTM, CDR2 ANQGSEA. The CDR3 coding sequence is TGCAGCGTTGAACGGTCGGCGGTTAGACAAGAGACCCAGTACTTC. Translation: CSVERSAVRQETQYF.

This clonotype appeared a single time. The chain carries TRBV5-1 and TRBJ2-1, with 10 bases matching TRBD1. The CDR3 is 19 amino acids. Germline V lookup: CDR1 SGHRS, CDR2 YFSETQ. Trimming cost V 2 bases and J 7 bases; bases outside gene matches: 18. This CDR3 reads CASSLYGTGASSTTNEQFF. CDR3 coding DNA: TGCGCCAGCAGCTTATACGGGACAGGGGCTTCCTCCACAACTAATGAGCAGTTCTTC. Combining the CDR3 with reference TRBV5-1 and TRBJ2-1 gives the whole variable domain KAGVTQTPRYLIKTRGQQVTLSCSPISGHRSVSWYQQTPGQGLQFLFEYFSETQRNKGNFPGRFSGRQFSNSRSEMNVSTLELGDSALYLCASSLYGTGASSTTNEQFFGPGTRLTVL.

The chain joins TRBV11-2 to TRBJ2-7; TRBD2 might be the D (5 bases). The ends were cut back, 5 bases at V and 3 bases at J, with 8 bases in the middle. Germline V gives CDR1 SGHAT, CDR2 FQNNGV. CDR3 length: 12 amino acids. CDR3: CASSMAGYEQYF. DNA of the CDR3: TGTGCCAGCAGCATGGCGGGCTACGAGCAGTACTTC.